This T cell receptor (beta chain) came from a study of CD8 T cells in Susac syndrome. TCR beta sequencing was performed on blood CD8+ and CD4+ T cells. The CD8+ and CD4+ T cells were isolated magnetically using a negative isolation approach, whereas the TEMRA cells were enriched by FACS. A quantity of roughly 0.5 to 1 ug RNA underwent reverse transcription using random hexamers. Across 54 Vbeta and 13 Jbeta, immunoSEQ multiplex PCR amplified TCR beta CDR3. TCRdb analysed the immunoSEQ multiplex PCR reads with MiXCR anew, one entry per CDR3 protein. The sample contains roughly 400,000 distinct CDR3 sequences, around 83% of which appear only once. V was pared by 9 bases and J by 5 bases, with 17 bases between. CDR3 length equals 13 residues. Germline V lookup: CDR1 MNHNS, CDR2 SASEGT.

The sample consisted of CD8+ T cells from PBMCs. This sequence joins TRBV6-1 and TRBJ2-7; D may match TRBD1 or TRBD2 (5 bases each). The TCR sequence derives from a human donor with multiple sclerosis. CDR3 sequence reads: CASRWGSFDEQYF. For the CDR3, the DNA is TGTGCCAGTCGGTGGGGGTCGTTCGACGAGCAGTACTTC.